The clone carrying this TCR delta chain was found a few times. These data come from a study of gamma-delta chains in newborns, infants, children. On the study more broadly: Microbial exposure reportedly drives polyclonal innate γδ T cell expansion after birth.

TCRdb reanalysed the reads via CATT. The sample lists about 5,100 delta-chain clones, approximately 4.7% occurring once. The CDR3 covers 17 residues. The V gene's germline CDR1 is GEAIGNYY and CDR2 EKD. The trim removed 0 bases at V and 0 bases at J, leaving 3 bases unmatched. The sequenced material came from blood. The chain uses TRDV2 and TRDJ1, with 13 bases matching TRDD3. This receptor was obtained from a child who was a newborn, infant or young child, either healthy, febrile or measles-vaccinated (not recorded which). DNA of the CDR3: TGTGCCTGTGACACCGTACTGGGGGATACGGACACCGATAAACTCATCTTT. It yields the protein CACDTVLGDTDTDKLIF.